The 17 T cell receptor beta chains presented below share a single source sample, sequenced in a study of regulatory T cells in long-lasting Graves disease. Sample time point: newly diagnosed GD, antithyroid drugs for less than 3 months. Researchers made the TCR library from RNA that was extracted from PBMCs. For TCR beta, libraries came from iRepertoire HTBI primers and Arm-PCR of CDR3 regions. Each CDR3 protein gets one entry after TCRdb re-called the multiplex PCR reads with MiXCR. Here the sample spans under 300,000 distinct CDR3 sequences, roughly 18% being singletons. These same records also appear under a second study, on T cells in Graves' hyperthyroidism and ophthalmopathy.

This material consisted of peripheral blood mononuclear cells (PBMCs), taken at new diagnosis, from a patient treated with antithyroid drugs. The receptors shown here come from a woman aged 30 to 39 with Graves disease.

This clonotype came up a few times. The chain uses TRBV5-5 and TRBJ2-3; 12 bases line up with TRBD1. With V trimmed by 4 bases and J by 5 bases, 8 bases remained unmatched. CDR1 is SGHKS and CDR2 is YYEKEE in the germline V gene (reference sequence). The CDR3 covers 16 residues. CDR3 DNA sequence: TGTGCCAGCAGCCCGGGACAGGGGGCCTTGCTAGATACGCAGTATTTT. It codes for CASSPGQGALLDTQYF.

This clonotype was counted ten times or more. The chain employs TRBV20-1 and TRBJ2-5, with 14 bases matching TRBD2. CDR1 is DFQATT, CDR2 SNEGSKA, per germline (reference sequence). This CDR3 has 14 residues. V shed 5 bases and J 6 bases; nucleotides not matched to a gene: 5. The CDR3 region has the DNA TGCAGTGCTCCTCGGACTAGCGGGGGGAAGACCCAGTACTTC. This codes for CSAPRTSGGKTQYF.

This clonotype was seen only a few times. This rearrangement joins TRBV19 to TRBJ1-4; D ambiguous. The CDR3 runs to 18 residues. The V gene's germline CDR1 is LNHDA and CDR2 SQIVND (reference sequence). Trimming left V 9 bases short and J 0 bases short, with 23 bases between. The CDR3 is CASKKRNPTSTTNEKLFF. The CDR3 nucleotides are TGTGCCAGCAAGAAACGGAACCCGACTTCCACAACTAATGAAAAACTGTTTTTT.

This clonotype was seen repeatedly, ten times or more. The chain uses TRBV20-1 and TRBJ1-2; TRBD1 matches at 10 bases. This CDR3 comprises 18 residues. The germline CDR1 and CDR2 sequences are DFQATT and SNEGSKA (reference sequence). After removal of 5 bases from V and 3 bases from J, the junction contained 18 bases not matched to a gene. CDR3 coding DNA: TGCAGTGCTTCAAACGGGGTGACAGGGGGCGCGGGTCACTATGGCTACACCTTC. Translation gives CSASNGVTGGAGHYGYTF.

This clonotype was recorded many times. V and J are TRBV2 and TRBJ2-7, with unresolved D. This CDR3 spans 12 amino acids. The V end lost 2 bases, the J end lost 5 bases, and 7 bases lay between the germline ends. Germline CDR1 SNHLY, CDR2 FYNNEI. The CDR3 bases are TGTGCCAGCAGTGAAATGTTCCACGAGCAGTACTTC. Its protein product is CASSEMFHEQYF.

The chain employs TRBV11-3 and TRBJ2-1, with D tentatively TRBD2 (7 bases). Trimming shortened V by 0 bases and J by 0 bases, and 9 bases separated the two germline ends. This CDR3 comprises 16 residues. Germline CDR1 is SGHNT and CDR2 is YENEEA. The CDR3 bases are TGTGCCAGCAGCTTAGAAGGGGGGGGCTCCTACAATGAGCAGTTCTTC. This codes for CASSLEGGGSYNEQFF.

At least ten counts were recorded for this clonotype. V usage is TRBV7-9 and J usage is TRBJ1-2, with 7 bases aligning to TRBD1. The CDR3 sequence is 16 residues long. In germline, CDR1 is SEHNR, CDR2 FQNEAQ (reference sequence). V trimming: 6 bases; J trimming: 4 bases; junction bases outside the gene matches: 14. The CDR3 is CASRASGTVSSYGYTF. The CDR3 DNA follows: TGTGCCAGCAGAGCGTCCGGGACAGTAAGTTCCTATGGCTACACCTTC.

This clonotype was detected ten times or more. V is TRBV3-1 and J is TRBJ1-2; no clear D. The CDR3 is 11 residues long. Germline CDR1 is LGHDT and CDR2 is YNNKEL (reference sequence). V lost 0 bases to trimming and J lost 4 bases, with 0 bases between them. CDR3 sequence: CASSQDYGYTF. Here the CDR3 DNA reads TGTGCCAGCAGCCAAGACTATGGCTACACCTTC.

This clonotype was observed many times. The chain joins TRBV14 to TRBJ1-2; D call uncertain. The CDR3 has 14 residues. In germline, CDR1 is SGHDN, CDR2 FVKESK. V lost 1 base and J lost 4, with 10 bases in between. The CDR3 sequence: CASSQVSAAYGYTF. Here the CDR3 DNA reads TGTGCCAGCAGCCAAGTCAGCGCGGCCTATGGCTACACCTTC.

This clonotype was seen many times. J is TRBJ1-1 and V is TRBV18; no reliable D call. The ends were cut back, 0 bases at V and 3 bases at J, with 8 bases in the middle. Germline CDR1 and CDR2: KGHSH and LQKENI. This CDR3 spans 14 amino acids. CDR3 coding DNA: TGTGCCAGCTCACCACCGTCAGCGTACACTGAAGCTTTCTTT. It translates to CASSPPSAYTEAFF.

This rearrangement joins TRBV4-1 to TRBJ1-4; D gene ambiguous. The CDR3 has 14 residues. Trimming left V 1 base short and J 8 bases short, with 11 bases between. Germline CDR1 is MGHRA and CDR2 is YSYEKL. Here the CDR3 reads CASSQVKGTEKLFF. CDR3 nucleotide sequence: TGCGCCAGCAGCCAAGTGAAGGGAACCGAAAAACTGTTTTTT.

This clonotype has just one count. V and J are TRBV13 and TRBJ2-1, with TRBD2 identical over 11 bases. Germline CDR1 PRHDT, CDR2 FYEKMQ (reference sequence). V dropped 5 bases and J dropped 6; count of bases not matched to a gene: 6. The CDR3 runs to 15 residues. The CDR3 loop reads CASSDPSGGTNEQFF. The CDR3 nucleotides read TGTGCCAGCAGCGACCCTAGCGGGGGGACCAATGAGCAGTTCTTC.

This clonotype was seen at least ten times. The rearrangement links TRBV11-2 to TRBJ1-6; 7 bases are a match to TRBD1. CDR1 and CDR2 from the germline V gene are SGHAT and FQNNGV. V was clipped by 4 bases and J by 7 bases; unmatched bases: 13. The CDR3 contains 17 residues. CDR3 DNA sequence: TGTGCCAGCAGCTCGTCCCGGGACAGTTTTCGGAATTCACCCCTCCACTTT. It is translated as CASSSSRDSFRNSPLHF.

This clonotype showed up many times. The chain has TRBV11-2 and TRBJ1-3, with TRBD1 identical over 8 bases. The V segment lost 0 bases and the J segment 4 bases; nucleotides outside the gene matches: 2. The CDR3 consists of 15 residues. Germline CDR1 is SGHAT and CDR2 is FQNNGV. This CDR3 is CASSLDRGPGNTIYF. For the CDR3, the DNA is TGTGCCAGCAGCTTAGACAGGGGGCCCGGAAACACCATATATTTT.

The table lists this clonotype with many counts. CDR3 bases: TGTGCCAGCAGTTTTAATTTAGGGGAGTGGGAGCAGTACTTC. Amino acid sequence: CASSFNLGEWEQYF. The V and J genes are TRBV12-3 or TRBV12-4 and TRBJ2-7; the D call may be TRBD1 or TRBD2 (5 bases each). V lost 3 bases and J 7 bases, leaving 16 bases between the germline ends. The CDR3 sequence is 14 residues long.

This clonotype has ten or more counts. The junction departs from germline at one end; a sequencing error may be responsible. The chain is built from TRBV5-1 and TRBJ1-2, with D possibly being TRBD1 (5 bases). This CDR3 contains 13 residues. Germline-derived CDR1 and CDR2 are SGHRS and YFSETQ. CDR3 nucleotide sequence: TGTGCCAGCAGCTTGGGACCTAACTATGGCTACACCTTC. The encoded protein is CASSLGPNYGYTF.

In this sample, this clonotype turned up many times. The chain couples TRBV5-1 to TRBJ1-4; D ambiguous. The germline V gene encodes CDR1 SGHRS and CDR2 YFSETQ. Trimming took 2 bases from V and 7 from J, leaving 18 bases between them. The CDR3 is made up of 16 amino acids. The CDR3 is CASSFERQANGEKLFF. CDR3 nucleotides: TGCGCCAGCAGCTTCGAGCGACAAGCGAACGGTGAAAAACTGTTTTTT.